This T cell receptor (beta chain) was observed in a study of graft-versus-host responses after intestinal transplantation. Study at large: All recipients were transplanted with multivisceral, liver-intestinal, or isolated intestinal grafts. Anti-thymocyte globulin was used for induction in all recipients, who then took tacrolimus and steroids for approximately 3 years. General observations from the study: Elevated graft-versus-host to host-versus-graft clonal ratios in allografts were recorded for patients with graft-donor T cell macrochimerism. Detected in recipient marrow were GvH clones, some of which were first observed in ileum or blood.

This CDR3 has 15 residues. Per the germline V gene, CDR1 is MNHNS and CDR2 is SASEGT. Trimming cost V 6 bases and J 4 bases; bases outside gene matches: 11. Produced via immunoSEQ multiplex PCR; TCRdb's table is partial and in-frame only. The top ten hold over 0.15% of the sample, which has fewer than 150,000 clones, more than 80% seen once. A word on this clone: Its antigen is as yet unknown.

This clonotype was obtained from a human donor who received an intestinal transplant. This rearrangement joins TRBV6-1 to TRBJ2-7; TRBD1 agrees at 8 bases. Sequencing used unstimulated CD4+ T cells sorted from spleen or lymph node cells, obtained before intestinal transplant. The CDR3 nucleotides are TGTGCCAGCAGCTCCACAGGGGGAGGTTTATACGAGCAGTACTTC. This translates into CASSSTGGGLYEQYF.